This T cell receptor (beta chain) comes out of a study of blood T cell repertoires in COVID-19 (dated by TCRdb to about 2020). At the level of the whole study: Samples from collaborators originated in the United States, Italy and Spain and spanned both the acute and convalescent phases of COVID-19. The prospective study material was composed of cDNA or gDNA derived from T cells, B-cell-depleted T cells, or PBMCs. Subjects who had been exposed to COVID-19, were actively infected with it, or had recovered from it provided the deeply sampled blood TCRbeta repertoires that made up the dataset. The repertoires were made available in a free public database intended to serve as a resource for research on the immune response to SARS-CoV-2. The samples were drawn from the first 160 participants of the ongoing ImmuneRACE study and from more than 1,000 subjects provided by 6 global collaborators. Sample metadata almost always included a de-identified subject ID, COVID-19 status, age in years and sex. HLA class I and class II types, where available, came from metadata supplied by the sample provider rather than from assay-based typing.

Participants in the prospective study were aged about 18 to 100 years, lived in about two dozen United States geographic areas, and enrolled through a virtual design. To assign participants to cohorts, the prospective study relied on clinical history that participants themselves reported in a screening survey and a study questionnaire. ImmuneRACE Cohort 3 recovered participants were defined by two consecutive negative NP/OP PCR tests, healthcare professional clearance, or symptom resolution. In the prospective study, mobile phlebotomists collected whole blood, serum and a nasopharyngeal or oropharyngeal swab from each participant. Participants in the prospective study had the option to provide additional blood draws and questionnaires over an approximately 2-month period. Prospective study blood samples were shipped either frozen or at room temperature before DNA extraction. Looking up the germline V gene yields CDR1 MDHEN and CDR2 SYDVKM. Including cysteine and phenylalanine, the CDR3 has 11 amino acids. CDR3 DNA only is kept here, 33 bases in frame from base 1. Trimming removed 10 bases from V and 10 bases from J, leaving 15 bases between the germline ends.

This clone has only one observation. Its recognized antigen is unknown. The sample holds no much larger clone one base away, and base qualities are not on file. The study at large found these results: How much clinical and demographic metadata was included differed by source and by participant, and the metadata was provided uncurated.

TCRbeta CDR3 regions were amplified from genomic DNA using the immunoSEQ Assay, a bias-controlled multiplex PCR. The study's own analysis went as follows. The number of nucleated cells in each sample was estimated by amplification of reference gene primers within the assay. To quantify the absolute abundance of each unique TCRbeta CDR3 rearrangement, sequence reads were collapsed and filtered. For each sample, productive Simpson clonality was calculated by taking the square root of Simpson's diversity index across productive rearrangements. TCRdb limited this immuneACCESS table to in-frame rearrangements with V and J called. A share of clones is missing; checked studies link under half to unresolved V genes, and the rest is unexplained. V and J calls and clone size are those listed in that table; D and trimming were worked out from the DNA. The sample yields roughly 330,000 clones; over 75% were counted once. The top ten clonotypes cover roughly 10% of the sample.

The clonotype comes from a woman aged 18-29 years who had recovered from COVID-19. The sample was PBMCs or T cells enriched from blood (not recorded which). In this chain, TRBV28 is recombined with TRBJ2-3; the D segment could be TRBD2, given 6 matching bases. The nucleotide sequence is TGTGCCACTGCTTTGGGGGGTCCGCAGTATTTT. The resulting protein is CATALGGPQYF.